One and the same sample provided the 29 T cell receptor beta chains below, sequenced in a study of blood T cell repertoires in COVID-19. Repertoires were generated with immunoSEQ multiplex PCR, while TCRdb's copy carries only in-frame clones and drops some. The table has 180,000 or so clones, roughly 86% seen once; the top ten hold 5.6%. The material sequenced was PBMCs or T cells enriched from blood (not recorded which). The receptor source for this set is a middle-aged man with acute COVID-19.

The rearrangement joins TRBV4-1 to TRBJ1-4, with D uncertain. Germline assignment: CDR1 MGHRA and CDR2 YSYEKL. This CDR3 has 15 residues. Between the trimmed V and J ends, which lost 4 bases and 2 bases, there was a span of 11 bases. CDR3 amino acids: CASSPITRTNEKLFF. Here the CDR3 DNA reads TGCGCCAGCAGCCCTATAACCAGGACTAATGAAAAACTGTTTTTT.

This clone was seen once. This sequence joins TRBV11-2 and TRBJ1-4, with TRBD1 as a possible D gene (6 bases). Looked up from germline, CDR1 is SGHAT and CDR2 is FQNNGV. V lost 1 base, J lost 13 bases, and 10 bases lay in between. CDR3 size: 12 residues. In DNA, the CDR3 is TGTGCCAGCAGCTTAGGGACAGAAGGACTGTTTTTT. This gives the protein CASSLGTEGLFF.

The chain couples TRBV5-5 to TRBJ2-7; TRBD1 aligns across 12 bases. The V and J ends lost 6 bases and 5 bases, in that order; junction bases with no gene match: 9. Germline V gene data show CDR1 as SGHKS and CDR2 as YYEKEE (reference sequence). This CDR3 has 15 amino acids. CDR3 coding DNA: TGTGCCAGCAAGTCCTCCGGGACAGGGGGCGACGAGCAGTACTTC. Its translation: CASKSSGTGGDEQYF.

The rearrangement uses TRBV11-3 and TRBJ2-3, with D perhaps matching TRBD2 (5 bases). Germline CDR1 SGHNT, CDR2 YENEEA. V was clipped by 4 bases and J by 6 bases, with 14 bases between them. The CDR3 has 14 residues. The CDR3 sequence is CASSSSLVSDTQYF. CDR3 nucleotides: TGTGCCAGCAGCTCTTCACTAGTATCCGATACGCAGTATTTT.

This chain connects TRBV7-9 to TRBJ2-7; the D gene is possibly TRBD2 (7 bases). V shed 6 bases and J shed 3 bases, with 12 bases lying between them. The CDR3 contains 13 residues. Germline V lookup: CDR1 SEHNR, CDR2 FQNEAQ (reference sequence). The CDR3 loop is CASSPRGGYEQYF. CDR3 DNA sequence: TGTGCCAGCAGTCCGAGGGGGGGCTACGAGCAGTACTTC.

The CDR3 reads CASSLIGFGSARGLEQYF. CDR3 nucleotide sequence: TGTGCCAGCAGCTTGATTGGGTTTGGTAGCGCGAGGGGACTCGAGCAGTACTTC. This rearrangement joins TRBV5-6 to TRBJ2-7; D might be TRBD2 (6 bases). This CDR3 comprises 18 residues. Trimming removed 1 base from V and 6 bases from J, with 26 bases in between. Germline CDR1 SGHDT, CDR2 YYEEEE.

The chain is built from TRBV5-3 and TRBJ2-1, with D possibly TRBD1 on 6 matching bases. TRBV5-3 is classed as an ORF, of uncertain function. CDR3 length: 13 amino acids. Deletions cut 6 bases from V and 6 bases from J, with 13 bases between. The CDR3 is CARKGGRGNEQFF. In nucleotides, the CDR3 is TGTGCCAGAAAAGGGGGACGGGGCAATGAGCAGTTCTTC.

CDR3 bases: TGTGCCAGCAGTTTCGGGGGGCGGGGTTCACCCCTCCACTTT. It specifies CASSFGGRGSPLHF. V and J are TRBV6-5 and TRBJ1-6; tentatively, D is TRBD1 (6 bases). Germline CDR1 and CDR2: MNHEY and SVGAGI. The germline V and J ends were trimmed by 4 bases and 9 bases, with 13 bases remaining between them. The length of the CDR3 is 14 residues.

This chain joins TRBV7-2 and TRBJ2-1; no clear D gene. Trimming removed 3 bases from V and 9 bases from J, with 18 bases in between. Germline-derived CDR1 and CDR2 are SGHTA and FQGNSA. The CDR3 covers 15 residues. CDR3 amino acids: CASSLVDRFLGEQFF. For the CDR3, the DNA is TGTGCCAGCAGCTTGGTCGATAGATTCCTCGGTGAGCAGTTCTTC. Full variable domain (missing parts from reference TRBV7-2 and TRBJ2-1): GAGVSQSPSNKVTEKGKDVELRCDPISGHTALYWYRQSLGQGLEFLIYFQGNSAPDKSGLPSDRFSAERTGGSVSTLTIQRTQQEDSAVYLCASSLVDRFLGEQFFGPGTRLTVL.

In its sample, this clone was seen once. This rearrangement joins TRBV2 to TRBJ1-1, with TRBD1 matching 8 bases. V lost 7 bases, J lost 11 bases, and 9 bases stayed unmatched. Looked up from germline, CDR1 is SNHLY and CDR2 is FYNNEI. This CDR3 contains 12 residues. CDR3 loop: CASNRQGLKAFF. The CDR3 DNA reads TGTGCCAGCAACCGACAGGGGTTAAAGGCTTTCTTT.

This clone came up many times. The rearrangement uses TRBV5-8 and TRBJ2-5, with TRBD2 identical over 12 bases. The CDR3 covers 13 residues. The ends lost 4 bases at V and 12 bases at J; junction bases unmatched: 7. Germline loops: CDR1 SGHTS, CDR2 YDEGEE. CDR3 sequence: CASSLTSGSPEYF. CDR3 in DNA: TGTGCCAGCAGCCTGACTAGCGGGAGTCCCGAGTACTTC.

In this sample, this clone turned up once. The chain employs TRBV4-1 and TRBJ2-7; 9 bases are a match to TRBD1. The germline V gene encodes CDR1 MGHRA and CDR2 YSYEKL. This CDR3 region has 14 residues. The J segment lost 0 bases and the V segment lost 6 bases, leaving 3 bases of the junction unmatched. For the CDR3, the DNA is TGCGCCAGCAGTGACAGGGGGAGCTCCTACGAGCAGTACTTC. Amino acids: CASSDRGSSYEQYF.

This clone was picked up a small number of times. The chain has TRBV12-3 or TRBV12-4 and TRBJ2-1; 7 bases line up with TRBD1. The CDR3 is made up of 13 amino acids. V shed 5 bases and J 5 bases; nucleotides not matched to a gene: 3. CDR3 loop: CASSLDRNNEQFF. The CDR3 DNA follows: TGTGCCAGCAGTCTGGACAGGAACAATGAGCAGTTCTTC.

V and J are TRBV5-4 and TRBJ1-2; D is possibly TRBD1 (6 bases). The germline V and J ends were trimmed by 6 bases and 7 bases, with 22 bases remaining between them. In germline, CDR1 is SGHNT, CDR2 YYREEE (reference sequence). The CDR3 runs to 15 residues. CDR3 in amino acids: CASTLGGSQGSGYTF. In nucleotides, the CDR3 is TGTGCCAGCACCCTGGGCGGGTCACAGGGATCTGGCTACACCTTC.

The chain combines TRBV6-6 with TRBJ2-2, with no clear D. The CDR3 runs 12 residues. The germline CDR1 and CDR2 sequences are MNHNY and SVGAGI (reference sequence). Deletions cut 0 bases from V and 8 bases from J, with 4 bases between. The CDR3 DNA follows: TGTGCCAGCAGTTACTCGAGGGGGGAGCTGTTTTTT. It translates to CASSYSRGELFF.

V and J are TRBV28 and TRBJ1-2; the match to TRBD1 covers 7 bases. With V trimmed by 9 bases and J by 7 bases, 11 bases remained unmatched. Germline CDR1 and CDR2: MDHEN and SYDVKM. The CDR3 has 13 residues. CDR3 amino acids: CASNLGGGAGYTF. CDR3 DNA: TGTGCCAGTAATCTAGGGGGCGGGGCTGGCTACACCTTC.

The chain joins TRBV29-1 to TRBJ1-1, with 7 bases matching TRBD1. Trimming at V came to 7 bases and at J to 1 base, leaving 0 bases not matched to a gene. Germline CDR1 reads SQVTM; CDR2 reads ANQGSEA. This CDR3 has 11 amino acids. The CDR3 loop is CSGQGNTEAFF. Written as DNA, the CDR3 is TGCAGCGGACAGGGGAACACTGAAGCTTTCTTT.

This rearrangement joins TRBV15 to TRBJ2-7, with TRBD2 as a possible D gene (5 bases). This CDR3 comprises 15 residues. Germline CDR1 and CDR2: LNHNV and YYDKDF (reference sequence). Trimming removed 0 bases from V and 4 bases from J, with 13 bases in between. The CDR3 DNA follows: TGTGCCACCAGCAGAGAATCCGGGAAGTCTTACGAGCAGTACTTC. Its protein product is CATSRESGKSYEQYF.

This clone was observed once. The CDR3 here is CASSGLPETQYF. The CDR3 bases are TGTGCCAGCAGTGGTCTACCGGAGACCCAGTACTTC. The chain has TRBV2 and TRBJ2-5; D remains unclear. Trimming removed 4 bases at V and 5 bases at J, with 8 bases between. In germline, CDR1 is SNHLY, CDR2 FYNNEI. This CDR3 contains 12 residues.

This rearrangement joins TRBV6-1 to TRBJ1-5; 8 bases line up with TRBD1. After removal of 3 bases from V and 9 bases from J, the junction contained 10 bases not matched to a gene. The germline V gene has CDR1 MNHNS and CDR2 SASEGT. There are 15 residues in the CDR3. Here the CDR3 DNA reads TGTGCCAGCAGTGACCGGACAGGGAGGTTTACGCCCCAGCATTTT. As protein: CASSDRTGRFTPQHF.

The chain uses TRBV9 and TRBJ1-1; D perhaps matches TRBD1 (5 bases). Trimming shortened V by 2 bases and J by 0 bases, and 8 bases separated the two germline ends. This CDR3 comprises 14 residues. The germline V gene has CDR1 SGDLS and CDR2 YYNGEE. The CDR3 DNA reads TGTGCCAGCAGCGTGACAGCCATGAACACTGAAGCTTTCTTT. It yields the protein CASSVTAMNTEAFF.

V usage is TRBV28 and J usage is TRBJ1-1; 7 bases agree with TRBD1. With 10 bases clipped from V and 1 base from J, the junction kept 12 bases outside the gene matches. The CDR3 is 15 residues long. CDR1 is MDHEN and CDR2 is SYDVKM in the germline V gene. The CDR3 sequence: CATHNRQGKNTEAFF. DNA of the CDR3: TGTGCCACCCATAATAGACAGGGTAAGAACACTGAAGCTTTCTTT. The full variable domain, rest sourced from reference TRBV28 and TRBJ1-1, is DVKVTQSSRYLVKRTGEKVFLECVQDMDHENMFWYRQDPGLGLRLIYFSYDVKMKEKGDIPEGYSVSREKKERFSLILESASTNQTSMYLCATHNRQGKNTEAFFGQGTRLTVV.

In this sample, this clone turned up a few times. The chain uses TRBV5-1 and TRBJ2-1, with D perhaps TRBD1 (6 bases). V was trimmed by 8 bases and J by 7 bases, leaving 16 bases between them. The CDR3 loop spans 13 amino acids. Germline loops: CDR1 SGHRS, CDR2 YFSETQ. In DNA, the CDR3 is TGCGCCAGTAGCGCCACAACAGGGAATGAGCAGTTCTTC. It encodes CASSATTGNEQFF.

This chain joins TRBV2 and TRBJ1-1; D call uncertain. CDR1 is SNHLY, CDR2 FYNNEI, per germline. The CDR3 totals 15 residues. V gave up 0 bases and J gave up 1 base, with 9 bases separating them. Here the CDR3 reads CASSEASRSNTEAFF. CDR3 bases: TGTGCCAGCAGTGAAGCGAGTCGGTCGAACACTGAAGCTTTCTTT.

The genes are TRBV13 and TRBJ2-1; 7 bases align to TRBD1. CDR1 is PRHDT and CDR2 is FYEKMQ in the germline V gene (reference sequence). The CDR3 sequence is 13 residues long. V lost 5 bases, J lost 5 bases, and 3 bases stayed unmatched. The CDR3 DNA reads TGTGCCAGCAGCCCAGGGACAGACAATGAGCAGTTCTTC. Residues: CASSPGTDNEQFF.

This clone has just one count. The V and J genes are TRBV29-1 and TRBJ2-7, with TRBD1 identical over 7 bases. J was trimmed by 5 bases and V by 7 bases; bases with no gene match: 5. Germline assignment: CDR1 SQVTM and CDR2 ANQGSEA. This CDR3 is built from 11 residues. The CDR3 DNA reads TGCAGCGGACAGGGAACGGACGAGCAGTACTTC. Amino acid sequence: CSGQGTDEQYF.

This clone was seen a single time. The rearrangement uses TRBV19 and TRBJ2-1; 7 bases are a match to TRBD2. This CDR3 has 14 amino acids. Germline trimming cut 4 bases from V and 3 bases from J; bases unmatched to any gene: 3. Germline CDR1 LNHDA, CDR2 SQIVND (reference sequence). The CDR3: CASSRGGNYNEQFF. DNA of the CDR3: TGTGCCAGTAGTAGGGGGGGGAACTACAATGAGCAGTTCTTC.

The chain recombines TRBV7-7 with TRBJ2-5; D uncertain. Trimming stripped 2 bases from V and 5 bases from J, with 9 bases between. This CDR3 contains 13 residues. From germline, CDR1 is SSHAT and CDR2 FNYEAQ (reference sequence). The CDR3 here is CASSLTNEETQYF. The CDR3 region has the DNA TGTGCCAGCAGCTTAACGAACGAGGAGACCCAGTACTTC.

This clone was picked up a small number of times. The chain links TRBV11-2 to TRBJ2-7; 10 bases are shared with TRBD2. Unmatched junction bases numbered 7, after V lost 5 bases and J lost 3 bases. The CDR3 contains 15 residues. Germline values: CDR1 SGHAT, CDR2 FQNNGV. This CDR3 is CASSPGLADIYEQYF. The CDR3 nucleotides read TGTGCCAGCAGCCCTGGACTAGCGGACATCTACGAGCAGTACTTC. Complete variable domain (other parts from reference TRBV11-2 and TRBJ2-7): EAGVAQSPRYKIIEKRQSVAFWCNPISGHATLYWYQQILGQGPKLLIQFQNNGVVDDSQLPKDRFSAERLKGVDSTLKIQPAKLEDSAVYLCASSPGLADIYEQYFGPGTRLTVT.